The next 15 T cell receptor beta chains were all read from a single sample in a study of beta chain features in type 1 diabetes. Study-level points and caveats: All four CD4+ subsets of Type 1 diabetes patients contained TCRB CDR3s that were moderately but significantly shorter.

Antigens of these TCRs are unknown. Every bit of the isolated RNA underwent reverse transcription, so sequencing read expressed TCRB transcripts. TCRdb's table, derived via immunoSEQ multiplex PCR, lists solely in-frame clones and lacks some. Here the sample spans approximately 250,000 clones, 24% being singletons. The sequencing input was naive CD4+ T cells from blood. Receptors originate from a woman aged 25 to 39 with type 1 diabetes.

This CDR3 is CASSPPPSGNQNEQFF. In nucleotides, the CDR3 is TGTGCCAGCAGCCCTCCACCTAGCGGGAATCAAAATGAGCAGTTCTTC. This chain joins TRBV7-3 and TRBJ2-1; TRBD2 matches 9 bases. J lost 7 bases, V lost 5 bases, and 12 bases had no gene match. This CDR3 spans 16 amino acids. The germline CDR1 and CDR2 sequences are SGHTA and FQGTGA. The whole variable domain, filled in from reference TRBV7-3 and TRBJ2-1, reads GAGVSQTPSNKVTEKGKYVELRCDPISGHTALYWYRQSLGQGPEFLIYFQGTGAADDSGLPNDRFFAVRPEGSVSTLKIQRTERGDSAVYLCASSPPPSGNQNEQFFGPGTRLTVL.

The CDR3 loop reads CASSLFGGRSTGELFF. The CDR3 DNA sequence: TGTGCCAGCAGCTTATTTGGCGGGAGAAGCACCGGGGAGCTGTTTTTT. The chain has TRBV7-3 and TRBJ2-2; 7 nucleotides agree with TRBD2. Germline CDR1 SGHTA, CDR2 FQGTGA. This CDR3 has 16 residues. J was trimmed by 4 bases and V by 2 bases; bases with no gene match: 7. Full variable domain (rest looked up from reference TRBV7-3 and TRBJ2-2): GAGVSQTPSNKVTEKGKYVELRCDPISGHTALYWYRQSLGQGPEFLIYFQGTGAADDSGLPNDRFFAVRPEGSVSTLKIQRTERGDSAVYLCASSLFGGRSTGELFFGEGSRLTVL.

This sequence joins TRBV30 and TRBJ1-1; a weak D match, TRBD1 (6 bases). V was trimmed by 3 bases and J by 1 base, leaving 15 bases between them. CDR1 is GTSNPN, CDR2 SVGIG, per germline (reference sequence). The CDR3 contains 15 residues. The CDR3 region is CAWRSPQGPNTEAFF. In DNA form, the CDR3 reads TGTGCCTGGAGGTCACCCCAGGGGCCGAACACTGAAGCTTTCTTT.

The gene calls are TRBV18 and TRBJ2-7, with a tentative D call TRBD2 (6 bases). V lost 3 bases to trimming and J lost 0 bases, with 12 bases between them. CDR1 and CDR2 (germline): KGHSH, LQKENI. The CDR3 spans 15 residues. CDR3 nucleotide sequence: TGTGCCAGCTCACCCGGGGGTGATGCCTCCTACGAGCAGTACTTC. Amino acid sequence: CASSPGGDASYEQYF.

This chain uses TRBV15 with TRBJ2-7, with 8 nucleotides matching TRBD1. Germline CDR1 reads LNHNV; CDR2 reads YYDKDF (reference sequence). After removal of 1 base from V and 3 bases from J, the junction contained 5 bases not matched to a gene. This CDR3 is built from 15 residues. CDR3 coding DNA: TGTGCCACCAGCAGAGTTGGTGGACAGGGCTACGAGCAGTACTTC. Protein sequence: CATSRVGGQGYEQYF.

This chain links TRBV7-9 with TRBJ2-3; 12 nucleotides align to TRBD2. Looked up from germline, CDR1 is SEHNR and CDR2 is FQNEAQ (reference sequence). The CDR3 runs to 14 residues. After removal of 6 bases from V and 4 bases from J, the junction contained 2 bases not matched to a gene. The CDR3 here is CASRTSGRPDTQYF. For the CDR3, the DNA is TGTGCCAGCAGGACTAGCGGGAGACCAGATACGCAGTATTTT.

This clone was observed a few times. The chain employs TRBV7-2 and TRBJ2-3; D perhaps matches TRBD2 (6 bases). Deletions cut 0 bases from V and 5 bases from J, with 15 bases between. Germline CDR1 reads SGHTA; CDR2 reads FQGNSA. This CDR3 contains 16 residues. The CDR3 DNA reads TGTGCCAGCAGCTTAGCTAGCGGCGAGATAGGAGATACGCAGTATTTT. Translating gives CASSLASGEIGDTQYF.

The CDR3 loop reads CASSARQGTNTEAFF. The CDR3 DNA sequence: TGCGCCAGCAGCGCCCGACAGGGTACGAACACTGAAGCTTTCTTT. The chain has TRBV5-1 and TRBJ1-1, with 7 bases that match TRBD1. CDR1 SGHRS and CDR2 YFSETQ come from the germline V gene. This CDR3 contains 15 residues. Trimming at V came to 4 bases and at J to 1 base, leaving 7 bases not matched to a gene.

The rearrangement uses TRBV29-1 and TRBJ2-6; maybe TRBD2 (5 bases). The CDR3 sequence is 14 residues long. V lost 6 bases to trimming and J lost 4 bases, with 13 bases between them. From germline, CDR1 is SQVTM and CDR2 ANQGSEA. CDR3 residues: CSVAPPGGANVLTF. CDR3 nucleotide sequence: TGCAGCGTAGCCCCCCCGGGAGGGGCCAACGTCCTGACTTTC.

This clone has just a few counts. The chain links TRBV2 to TRBJ1-4, with D perhaps TRBD1 (5 bases). The V gene's germline CDR1 is SNHLY and CDR2 FYNNEI. The CDR3 has 11 amino acids. V was clipped by 3 bases and J by 12 bases, with 8 bases between them. Written as DNA, the CDR3 is TGTGCCAGCAGTGAGACAGCACAACTGTTTTTT. Its translation: CASSETAQLFF.

The table lists this clone with a few counts. The chain employs TRBV28 and TRBJ2-7, with TRBD1 matching over 9 bases. Trimming cost V 8 bases and J 5 bases; bases outside gene matches: 10. Germline V CDR1 and CDR2: MDHEN, SYDVKM. The CDR3 is 14 residues long. Here the CDR3 DNA reads TGTGCCAGCCGTCTTACCGGGACAGGGAACGAGCAGTACTTC. Its protein product is CASRLTGTGNEQYF.

The J gene is TRBJ1-1, the V gene TRBV7-2; perhaps TRBD1 as D (5 bases). CDR3 length: 13 residues. Germline assignment: CDR1 SGHTA and CDR2 FQGNSA. Deletions cut 2 bases from V and 4 bases from J, with 8 bases between. CDR3 coding DNA: TGTGCCAGCAGCTTACGGAGGGGCACTGAAGCTTTCTTT. Translated: CASSLRRGTEAFF.

In DNA, the CDR3 is TGCGCCAGCAGCTTTAGCCTAGCGGGAGCAGAGACCCAGTACTTC. Translation gives CASSFSLAGAETQYF. The gene calls are TRBV5-1 and TRBJ2-5; TRBD2 aligns across 10 bases. There are 15 residues in the CDR3. The V and J ends lost 2 bases and 4 bases, in that order; junction bases with no gene match: 5. CDR1 and CDR2 from the germline V gene are SGHRS and YFSETQ.

This clone has a handful of counts. The chain employs TRBV9 and TRBJ2-7, with a possible D match to TRBD2 (5 bases). This CDR3 region has 14 residues. Germline lookup yields CDR1 SGDLS and CDR2 YYNGEE. The V and J ends lost 4 bases and 6 bases respectively, with 17 bases between them. This CDR3 is CASSPVPRLAEQYF. CDR3 in DNA: TGTGCCAGCAGCCCCGTCCCTAGGCTAGCCGAGCAGTACTTC.

About this clone: Different DNA sequences within this sample yield the same CDR3. The chain carries TRBV29-1 and TRBJ2-5; a weak D match, TRBD1 (6 bases). Per the germline V gene, CDR1 is SQVTM and CDR2 is ANQGSEA. Trimming cost V 7 bases and J 3 bases, with 6 bases left between them. CDR3 length: 10 amino acids. The chain's CDR3 is CSGTEETQYF. The CDR3 DNA sequence: TGCAGCGGGACAGAAGAGACCCAGTACTTC.